The rows below give T cell receptor beta chains drawn from one sample of a study of blood T cells in healthy people across ages. MiXCR, run by TCRdb on the 5' RACE reads, gives a single entry per CDR3 protein. Found here are 1.5 million or so distinct CDR3 sequences, under 55% of them singletons; the top ten hold around 4%. The sequenced sample was blood. The receptors shown here come from a young woman in good health. Each CDR3 is given with its conserved first and last residue. The D gene is left open where the match is weak. Size tells how often a clone was seen (once, few, many) or the class of an expanded clone, and some rows leave it out.

j_gene: TRBJ2-7
abundance: NA
v_gene: TRBV27
d_gene: TRBD2
CDR3nt: TGTGCCAGCACCCGGACTAGCGGTTACGAGCAGTACTTC
CDR3aa: CASTRTSGYEQYF

j_gene: TRBJ2-3
abundance: NA
v_gene: TRBV6-6
d_gene: NA
CDR3nt: TGTGCCAGCAAGGGCCGGTCCACAGATACGCAGTATTTT
CDR3aa: CASKGRSTDTQYF

j_gene: TRBJ1-1
abundance: many
v_gene: TRBV12-3/TRBV12-4
d_gene: NA
CDR3nt: TGTGCCAGCAGTGTGGAGGGGAGCTTGTTAGCTTTCTTT
CDR3aa: CASSVEGSLLAFF

j_gene: TRBJ2-1
abundance: NA
v_gene: TRBV29-1
d_gene: TRBD2
CDR3nt: TGCAGCGTTGAAGATCCCAGCGGGACCTCTTACAATGAGCAGTTCTTC
CDR3aa: CSVEDPSGTSYNEQFF

j_gene: TRBJ2-3
abundance: NA
v_gene: TRBV7-2
d_gene: TRBD2
CDR3nt: TGTGCCAGCAGCTTAGCTGGGACTAGCGTCAGCACAGATACGCAGTATTTT
CDR3aa: CASSLAGTSVSTDTQYF

j_gene: TRBJ2-5
abundance: NA
v_gene: TRBV20-1
d_gene: NA
CDR3nt: TGCAGTGCTAGCGCCACCCCGCAGGGGTGTGCCCAGTACTTC
CDR3aa: CSASATPQGCAQYF

j_gene: TRBJ1-2
abundance: NA
v_gene: TRBV2
d_gene: NA
CDR3nt: TGTGCCAGCAGGACCTTCAAGGATTATGGCTACACCTTC
CDR3aa: CASRTFKDYGYTF

j_gene: TRBJ1-6
abundance: few
v_gene: TRBV28
d_gene: NA
CDR3nt: TGTGCCAGCAGTCTCCGGACAAGGCCCTATTATAATTCACCCCTCCACTTT
CDR3aa: CASSLRTRPYYNSPLHF

j_gene: TRBJ2-3
abundance: few
v_gene: TRBV7-2
d_gene: NA
CDR3nt: TGTGCCAGCAGCTTAGCGGCGGGGACCACAGATACGCAGTATTTT
CDR3aa: CASSLAAGTTDTQYF

j_gene: TRBJ2-5
abundance: NA
v_gene: TRBV4-1
d_gene: NA
CDR3nt: TGCGCCAGCAGCCAAGTCGGGCATATTAGAACCCAGTACTTC
CDR3aa: CASSQVGHIRTQYF

j_gene: TRBJ2-7
abundance: few
v_gene: TRBV19
d_gene: NA
CDR3nt: TGTGCCAGTAGTATTGGCGGAGGGTCCTACGAGCAGTACTTC
CDR3aa: CASSIGGGSYEQYF

j_gene: TRBJ1-1
abundance: NA
v_gene: TRBV10-3
d_gene: NA
CDR3nt: TGTGCCATCAGTGAGATGGCCAACACTGAAGCTTTCTTT
CDR3aa: CAISEMANTEAFF

j_gene: TRBJ1-5
abundance: NA
v_gene: TRBV2
d_gene: NA
CDR3nt: TGTGCCAGCAGTGAACACGGCCTTAGCAATCAGCCCCAGCATTTT
CDR3aa: CASSEHGLSNQPQHF

j_gene: TRBJ2-3
abundance: few
v_gene: TRBV28
d_gene: NA
CDR3nt: TGTGCCAGCACCCTACCCAGGGTCCCAGATACGCAGTATTTT
CDR3aa: CASTLPRVPDTQYF

j_gene: TRBJ2-7
abundance: NA
v_gene: TRBV20-1
d_gene: NA
CDR3nt: TGCAGTGCTAGAGTGATAGGGGACGAGCAGTACTTC
CDR3aa: CSARVIGDEQYF

j_gene: TRBJ1-5
abundance: few
v_gene: TRBV6-5
d_gene: NA
CDR3nt: TGTGCCAGCAGTCACGGGACATCTAGCAATCAGCCCCAGCATTTT
CDR3aa: CASSHGTSSNQPQHF

j_gene: TRBJ1-2
abundance: NA
v_gene: TRBV6-2/TRBV6-3
d_gene: TRBD1
CDR3nt: TGTGCCAGCAGTAAGAGGGACAGGGTCTATGGCTACACCTTC
CDR3aa: CASSKRDRVYGYTF

j_gene: TRBJ2-5
abundance: NA
v_gene: TRBV20-1
d_gene: TRBD2
CDR3nt: TGCAGTGCTAGAGAAGGCACTAGCGTTAAAGAGACCCAGTACTTC
CDR3aa: CSAREGTSVKETQYF

j_gene: TRBJ2-3
abundance: few
v_gene: TRBV29-1
d_gene: NA
CDR3nt: TGCAGCAATCTCCGCACAGATACGCAGTATTTT
CDR3aa: CSNLRTDTQYF

j_gene: TRBJ1-1
abundance: NA
v_gene: TRBV4-2
d_gene: TRBD1
CDR3nt: TGTGCCAGCAGCCAAGCCGGGACAGGGGGCGCGGGGGGCACTGAAGCTTTCTTT
CDR3aa: CASSQAGTGGAGGTEAFF

j_gene: TRBJ1-2
abundance: many
v_gene: TRBV9
d_gene: TRBD1
CDR3nt: TGTGCCAGCAGCGCGCCCGACAGGGATGGTGGCTACACCTTC
CDR3aa: CASSAPDRDGGYTF

j_gene: TRBJ2-5
abundance: NA
v_gene: TRBV20-1
d_gene: NA
CDR3nt: TGCAGTGCTTCTAGGCTCTCCCAAGAGACCCAGTACTTC
CDR3aa: CSASRLSQETQYF